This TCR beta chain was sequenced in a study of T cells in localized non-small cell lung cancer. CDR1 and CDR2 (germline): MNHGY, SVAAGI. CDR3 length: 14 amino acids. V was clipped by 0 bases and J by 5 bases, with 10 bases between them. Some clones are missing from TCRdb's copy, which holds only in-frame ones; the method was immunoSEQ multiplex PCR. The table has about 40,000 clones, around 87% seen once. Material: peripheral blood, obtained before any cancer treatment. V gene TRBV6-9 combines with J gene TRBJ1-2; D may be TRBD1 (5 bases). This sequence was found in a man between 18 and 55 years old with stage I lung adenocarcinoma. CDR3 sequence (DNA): TGTGCCAGCAGTTATTCAGGGACGGCTTATGGCTACACCTTC. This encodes CASSYSGTAYGYTF.